What follows is one T cell receptor beta chain and its context. Its antigen is not known. The PCR contained 60 Vbeta and 13 Jbeta primers. The protocol was immunoSEQ multiplex PCR, while the TCRdb copy is restricted to in-frame clones and leaves out a portion. The sample contains over 95,000 clones, about 80% of which appear only once. The entry originates in a study of cytomegalovirus exposure and HLA in healthy donors. Notes on the study in general: Productive status was seen about 87% or about 30% of the time for most TCR beta V segments in an earlier analysis.

Specimen: PBMCs. This receptor was identified in a female donor in good health and CMV-seronegative.

The CDR3 protein is CSVALSQETQYF. CDR3 coding DNA: TGCAGCGTTGCCCTCAGTCAAGAGACCCAGTACTTC. The chain is built from TRBV29-1 and TRBJ2-5; unclear D gene. CDR3 length: 12 residues. Germline V gives CDR1 SQVTM, CDR2 ANQGSEA. The V and J ends lost 4 bases and 2 bases respectively, with 8 bases between them.